The 8 T cell receptor beta chains reported below all come from one sample, sequenced in a study of blood T cell repertoires in COVID-19 (dated by TCRdb to the early 2020s). To prepare the library, the immunoSEQ multiplex PCR assay was applied. This immuneACCESS table, as held by TCRdb, lists in-frame sequences with V and J called but not all clones. Of the missing ones, under half trace to an unresolved V gene in checked studies; the others have no known cause. Present in this sample are over 150,000 clones, approximately 90% of which were seen just once. The ten largest clonotypes hold 2% to 2.5% of the sample. Material: PBMCs or T cells enriched from blood (not recorded which). The receptors were sampled from a woman in her twenties or thirties who had recovered from COVID-19.

V and J are TRBV20-1 and TRBJ2-3; D may be TRBD2 (5 bases). Germline CDR1 is DFQATT and CDR2 is SNEGSKA (reference sequence). Trimming left V 3 bases short and J 7 bases short, with 8 bases between. The CDR3 runs 11 residues. CDR3 residues: CSASGVHTQYF. The CDR3 coding sequence is TGCAGTGCTAGCGGGGTTCATACGCAGTATTTT.

The chain uses TRBV6-2 or TRBV6-3 and TRBJ2-2; 13 bases line up with TRBD2. Germline CDR1 and CDR2: MNHEY and SVGEGT. The CDR3 is 15 amino acids. V was clipped by 5 bases and J by 5 bases; unmatched bases: 2. The CDR3, as DNA: TGTGCCAGCAGTGGACTAGCGGGAGTTACCGGGGAGCTGTTTTTT. Translating gives CASSGLAGVTGELFF.

The chain has TRBV5-1 and TRBJ1-2, with 11 nucleotides matching TRBD1. CDR1 and CDR2 from the germline V gene are SGHRS and YFSETQ. The CDR3 loop spans 15 amino acids. With V trimmed by 2 bases and J by 8 bases, 8 bases remained unmatched. CDR3 coding DNA: TGCGCCAGCAGCTTAATGGACAGGGGGCTGGGGGGCTACACCTTC. Translating it yields CASSLMDRGLGGYTF.

This clone showed up just once. The chain links TRBV18 to TRBJ1-6; weak D call: TRBD1 (5 bases). CDR1 KGHSH and CDR2 LQKENI come from the germline V gene. This CDR3 comprises 15 residues. V was pared by 2 bases and J by 10 bases, with 15 bases between. In DNA form, the CDR3 reads TGTGCCAGCTCACCAGGGGCAGGGAGGGAATCACCCCTCCACTTT. This sequence encodes CASSPGAGRESPLHF.

This clone was observed a single time. The J gene is TRBJ1-2, the V gene TRBV4-3; the D is unclear. In germline, CDR1 is LGHNA, CDR2 YSLEER. This CDR3 contains 16 residues. Trimming stripped 0 bases from V and 8 bases from J, with 19 bases between. CDR3 residues: CASSQDPALAVRGYTF. DNA of the CDR3: TGCGCCAGCAGCCAAGATCCAGCTCTAGCCGTGCGGGGCTACACCTTC.

This sequence joins TRBV19 and TRBJ1-2, with 7 bases matching TRBD1. This CDR3 is 15 amino acids long. V lost 7 bases and J lost 4; bases outside the gene matches: 12. Germline V gene sequence: CDR1 LNHDA, CDR2 SQIVND (reference sequence). Here the CDR3 DNA reads TGTGCCAGTACCATATCAAAACAGGGGATCTATGGCTACACCTTC. Protein sequence: CASTISKQGIYGYTF.

The chain has TRBV6-2 or TRBV6-3 and TRBJ1-1; a possible D gene is TRBD1 (6 bases). The V gene lost 6 bases and the J gene lost 8 bases, with 13 bases spanning the gap. The CDR3 totals 12 residues. The germline gives CDR1 MNHEY, CDR2 SVGEGT. Written as DNA, the CDR3 is TGTGCCAGCAGACCTCGACAGGCAGAAGCTTTCTTT. This translates into CASRPRQAEAFF.

CDR3 residues: CAWSVRLAGTYEQYF. The CDR3 DNA sequence: TGTGCCTGGAGTGTACGACTAGCGGGGACCTACGAGCAGTACTTC. This chain connects TRBV30 to TRBJ2-7, with 11 positions matching TRBD2. With V trimmed by 0 bases and J by 2 bases, 3 bases remained unmatched. The CDR3 contains 15 residues. Germline lookup yields CDR1 GTSNPN and CDR2 SVGIG (reference sequence).